This T cell receptor beta chain was recorded in a study of CD8 T cells in Susac syndrome. An input of roughly 0.5 to 1 ug of RNA was subjected to reverse transcription using random hexamers. The method of amplification for TCR beta CDR3 was immunoSEQ multiplex PCR, covering 54 Vbeta and 13 Jbeta. TCRdb redid the calling of the immunoSEQ multiplex PCR reads with MiXCR, one entry per CDR3 protein. The sample lists 120,000 or so distinct CDR3 sequences; roughly 94% were seen once. Germline trimming cut 0 bases from V and 6 bases from J; bases unmatched to any gene: 4. This CDR3 region has 16 residues. CDR1 LGHNA and CDR2 YNFKEQ come from the germline V gene.

The origin of this receptor is a human donor with multiple sclerosis. The chain uses TRBV4-2 and TRBJ2-1; 11 bases agree with TRBD2. Specimen: CD4+ T cells from PBMCs. The CDR3 DNA sequence: TGTGCCAGCAGCCAAGATCTAGCGGGGGGTACCAATGAGCAGTTCTTC. It codes for CASSQDLAGGTNEQFF.